Each of the 12 T cell receptor beta chains below was sequenced from the same sample in a study of shared clonotypes between healthy human individuals. The table came from immunoSEQ multiplex PCR; TCRdb's copy has only in-frame clones and leaves some out. Found here are over a million clones, approximately 80% of them singletons; the top ten hold roughly 0.65%. Specimen: memory CD4+ T cells from PBMCs. Subset here: CD45RA-negative fraction. These receptors came from a man between 18 and 29 years old in good health. Some clones in this sample may be carry-over from other donors' samples.

CDR3 loop: CASAVRPNTEAFF. In nucleotides, the CDR3 is TGTGCCAGCGCAGTCCGACCGAACACTGAAGCTTTCTTT. This chain joins TRBV11-2 and TRBJ1-1, with D unclear. V was pared by 8 bases and J by 1 base, with 11 bases between. CDR1 and CDR2 from the germline V gene are SGHAT and FQNNGV. The CDR3 covers 13 residues.

This rearrangement joins TRBV25-1 to TRBJ2-7; 8 bases match TRBD2. The V segment lost 3 bases and the J segment 7 bases; nucleotides outside the gene matches: 11. CDR1 is MGHDK, CDR2 SYGVNS, per germline. The CDR3 is 15 residues long. The CDR3 nucleotides read TGTGCCAGCAGTGAGATCGGGAGGGTTTCGCAGGAGCAGTACTTC. Encoded protein: CASSEIGRVSQEQYF.

The chain combines TRBV7-3 with TRBJ1-1; TRBD1 is a possible D gene (6 bases). The CDR3 sequence is 15 residues long. V dropped 2 bases and J dropped 3 bases, with 13 bases sitting between them. Germline lookup yields CDR1 SGHTA and CDR2 FQGTGA. The CDR3 reads CASSLLPTGDTEAFF. For the CDR3, the DNA is TGTGCCAGCAGCTTACTCCCGACAGGAGACACTGAAGCTTTCTTT.

The rearrangement links TRBV30 to TRBJ1-2; D possibly corresponds to TRBD1 (6 bases). This CDR3 is 12 amino acids long. Trimming left V 2 bases short and J 8 bases short, with 12 bases between. CDR1 GTSNPN and CDR2 SVGIG come from the germline V gene (reference sequence). CDR3 bases: TGTGCCTGGAGTCAAGGGAGGGGGGGCTACACCTTC. Amino acids: CAWSQGRGGYTF.

This clone was detected only once. A much larger clone differs from this one at a single base, so this may be a read error. The rearrangement joins TRBV11-2 to TRBJ2-3; D unresolved. Germline V gene sequence: CDR1 SGHAT, CDR2 FQNNGV. The V end lost 0 bases, the J end lost 4 bases, and 5 bases lay between the germline ends. CDR3 length: 13 amino acids. The CDR3: CASSLDLADTQYF. The CDR3 bases are TGTGCCAGCAGCTTAGATCTTGCAGATACGCAGTATTTT. The full variable domain, in which reference TRBV11-2 and TRBJ2-3 provide the parts outside the CDR3, is EAGVAQSPRYKIIEKRQSVAFWCNPISGHATLYWYQQILGQGPKLLIQFQNNGVVDDSQLPKDRFSAERLKGVDSTLKIQPAKLEDSAVYLCASSLDLADTQYFGPGTRLTVL.

The chain is built from TRBV6-5 and TRBJ2-6; a weak D match, TRBD2 (6 bases). CDR1 is MNHEY and CDR2 is SVGAGI in the germline V gene. V lost 5 bases and J lost 0, with 8 bases in between. The CDR3 has 15 amino acids. CDR3 region: CASSGTDSGANVLTF. CDR3 DNA: TGTGCCAGCAGTGGGACTGACTCTGGGGCCAACGTCCTGACTTTC.

Details on this clone: Given a far larger clone just one base away, this is likely a sequencing read error. The chain couples TRBV27 to TRBJ1-5; TRBD1 matches 8 bases. There are 15 residues in the CDR3. V lost 6 bases, J lost 6 bases, and 10 bases stayed unmatched. Germline V gene sequence: CDR1 MNHEY, CDR2 SMNVEV (reference sequence). Here the CDR3 reads CASRLVAGGAQPQHF. The DNA of the CDR3 is TGTGCCAGCAGGTTAGTGGCAGGGGGCGCTCAGCCCCAGCATTTT.

This chain links TRBV20-1 with TRBJ1-2; possible D gene TRBD1, 5 bases. The CDR3 extends over 11 amino acids. Trimming took off 4 bases at V and 6 bases at J, with 9 bases between the two ends. Germline CDR1 and CDR2: DFQATT and SNEGSKA (reference sequence). The CDR3 is CSATWGDGYTF. CDR3 sequence (DNA): TGCAGTGCTACCTGGGGGGATGGCTACACCTTC.

This clone has more than one count but fewer than ten. The chain recombines TRBV2 with TRBJ2-2, with D uncertain. Trimming pared 6 bases from V and 7 bases from J, leaving 12 bases between. The CDR3 consists of 13 residues. The germline V gene has CDR1 SNHLY and CDR2 FYNNEI. The CDR3 loop is CASSSKMGGELFF. CDR3 coding DNA: TGTGCCAGCAGCAGTAAGATGGGCGGGGAGCTGTTTTTT.

The chain recombines TRBV7-2 with TRBJ1-4, with 11 bases lining up with TRBD1. V dropped 7 bases and J dropped 12; count of bases not matched to a gene: 13. The CDR3 totals 15 residues. Germline CDR1 and CDR2: SGHTA and FQGNSA. The CDR3 coding sequence is TGTGCCAGCACCCCCTTCCGGGACAGGGGGAAGGAACTGTTTTTT. Translating it yields CASTPFRDRGKELFF. Filled out from reference TRBV7-2 and TRBJ1-4, the complete variable domain reads GAGVSQSPSNKVTEKGKDVELRCDPISGHTALYWYRQSLGQGLEFLIYFQGNSAPDKSGLPSDRFSAERTGGSVSTLTIQRTQQEDSAVYLCASTPFRDRGKELFFGSGTQLSVL.

In DNA form, the CDR3 reads TGTGCCAGCAGTCCAAGAGGCAGGGCCTACGAGCAGTACTTC. Translation: CASSPRGRAYEQYF. This chain connects TRBV11-2 to TRBJ2-7; D is perhaps TRBD1 (5 bases). This CDR3 is built from 14 residues. Germline loops: CDR1 SGHAT, CDR2 FQNNGV. V was shortened by 6 bases and J by 2 bases, with 14 bases between the two germline ends.

This chain's CDR3 is CASSPGGRNTGELFF. The CDR3 DNA sequence: TGTGCCAGCAGCCCCGGCGGGAGGAACACCGGGGAGCTGTTTTTT. This chain links TRBV9 with TRBJ2-2, with 7 bases fitting TRBD2. Trimming at V came to 4 bases and at J to 1 base, leaving 4 bases not matched to a gene. Germline CDR1 is SGDLS and CDR2 is YYNGEE. This CDR3 region has 15 residues.